The 10 T cell receptor beta chains below were found in one sample sequenced in a study of CD8 T cells in Susac syndrome. Reverse transcription of roughly 0.5 to 1 ug RNA used random hexamers. TCRdb ran MiXCR on the immunoSEQ multiplex PCR reads and lists one entry per CDR3 protein. The repertoire has 100,000 to 150,000 distinct CDR3 sequences, 85% to 95% of them found once; the top ten carry about 0.087%. The sample was CD4+ T cells from PBMCs. The receptors derive from a human donor with multiple sclerosis.

V and J are TRBV29-1 and TRBJ1-1; D uncertain. CDR3 length: 11 residues. Germline lookup yields CDR1 SQVTM and CDR2 ANQGSEA. V lost 7 bases, J lost 4 bases, and 10 bases lay in between. CDR3 protein: CSANVGTEAFF. CDR3 nucleotides: TGCAGCGCCAACGTGGGCACTGAAGCTTTCTTT.

The genes are TRBV20-1 and TRBJ2-1; TRBD2 might be the D (6 bases). V lost 3 bases to trimming and J lost 2 bases, with 11 bases between them. This CDR3 comprises 14 residues. Germline V gives CDR1 DFQATT, CDR2 SNEGSKA (reference sequence). The DNA for the CDR3 is TGCAGTGCTAGCCGCGGGGCCCCCTACAATGAGCAGTTCTTC. Translation: CSASRGAPYNEQFF.

The J gene is TRBJ1-1, the V gene TRBV3-1; D unresolved. Deletions cut 6 bases from V and 1 base from J, with 9 bases between. The CDR3 is 13 residues long. From germline, CDR1 is LGHDT and CDR2 YNNKEL (reference sequence). The CDR3 spells CASSSYGNTEAFF. The CDR3 bases are TGTGCCAGCAGTTCTTACGGGAACACTGAAGCTTTCTTT.

The chain couples TRBV2 to TRBJ2-1; D gene uncertain. Trimming stripped 3 bases from V and 10 bases from J, with 10 bases between. Per the germline V gene, CDR1 is SNHLY and CDR2 is FYNNEI. There are 12 residues in the CDR3. Written as DNA, the CDR3 is TGTGCCAGCAGTGAGGACCTCGGGGAGCAGTTCTTC. Translating gives CASSEDLGEQFF.

This clonotype occurred a few times. CDR3 coding DNA: TGTGCCAGCAGCTCCACAGAGAACACTGAAGCTTTCTTT. Its translation: CASSSTENTEAFF. This chain uses TRBV7-6 with TRBJ1-1; D is undetermined. Germline CDR1 and CDR2: SGHVS and FNYEAQ. The V end was cut by 4 bases, the J end by 1 base, with 7 bases between. The CDR3 covers 13 residues.

CDR3 in DNA: TGTGCCAGCAGAACCGTGACAGGGTACAATGAGCAGTTCTTC. Translating it yields CASRTVTGYNEQFF. This chain links TRBV6-1 with TRBJ2-1, with 7 nucleotides matching TRBD1. CDR3 length: 14 residues. CDR1 and CDR2 from the germline V gene are MNHNS and SASEGT. V was pared by 6 bases and J by 4 bases, with 6 bases of the junction left unmatched.

This rearrangement joins TRBV6-1 to TRBJ2-7; D may correspond to TRBD1 or TRBD2 (5 bases each). Germline CDR1 reads MNHNS; CDR2 reads SASEGT. The CDR3 totals 16 residues. Trimming shortened V by 5 bases and J by 7 bases, and 24 bases separated the two germline ends. DNA of the CDR3: TGTGCCAGCAGTAGAAACCCCGGGACCTCCCCTAAGGAGCAGTACTTC. Translated, it gives CASSRNPGTSPKEQYF.

The rearrangement uses TRBV20-1 and TRBJ1-5; 10 bases map to TRBD1. CDR3 length: 16 amino acids. Germline lookup yields CDR1 DFQATT and CDR2 SNEGSKA (reference sequence). V was clipped by 0 bases and J by 7 bases; unmatched bases: 9. CDR3 protein: CSAREGGQGMLQPQHF. The CDR3 DNA sequence: TGCAGTGCTAGAGAGGGGGGACAGGGGATGTTACAGCCCCAGCATTTT.

J is TRBJ2-7 and V is TRBV18; D possibly corresponds to TRBD1 (6 bases). The CDR3 length is 15 residues. CDR1 is KGHSH and CDR2 is LQKENI in the germline V gene. V shed 2 bases and J shed 0 bases, with 11 bases lying between them. The CDR3 here is CASSPASDSSYEQYF. CDR3 DNA: TGTGCCAGCTCACCAGCTTCGGACAGCTCCTACGAGCAGTACTTC.

The chain recombines TRBV10-2 with TRBJ1-2; D not resolved. The V gene lost 8 bases and the J gene lost 3 bases, with 10 bases spanning the gap. Germline assignment: CDR1 WSHSY and CDR2 SAAADI. The CDR3 sequence is 12 residues long. CDR3 residues: CASSDIDYGYTF. The CDR3 coding sequence is TGCGCCAGCTCCGATATAGACTATGGCTACACCTTC.